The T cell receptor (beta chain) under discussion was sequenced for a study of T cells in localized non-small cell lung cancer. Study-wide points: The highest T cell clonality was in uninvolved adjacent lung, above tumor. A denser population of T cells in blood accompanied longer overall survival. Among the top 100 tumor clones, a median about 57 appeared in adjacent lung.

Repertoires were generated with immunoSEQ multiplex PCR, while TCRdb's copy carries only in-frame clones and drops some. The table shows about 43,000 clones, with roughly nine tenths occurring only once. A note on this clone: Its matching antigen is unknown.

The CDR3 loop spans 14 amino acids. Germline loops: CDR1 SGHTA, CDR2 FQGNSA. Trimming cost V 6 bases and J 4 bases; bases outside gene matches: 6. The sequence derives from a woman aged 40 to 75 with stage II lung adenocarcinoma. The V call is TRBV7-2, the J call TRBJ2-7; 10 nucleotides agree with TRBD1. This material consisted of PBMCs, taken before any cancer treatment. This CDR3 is CASSKPGQGYEQYF. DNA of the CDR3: TGTGCCAGCAGTAAACCGGGACAGGGGTACGAGCAGTACTTC.